This TCR beta chain was sequenced for a study of type 1 regulatory T cells. At the level of the study: This in vitro CD4 product, T-allo10, is enriched for Tr1 cells and alloantigen-specific.

This clonotype was counted a few times. The antigen is undetermined. From germline, CDR1 is SGHTA and CDR2 FQGTGA. V trimming: 4 bases; J trimming: 7 bases; junction bases outside the gene matches: 4. This CDR3 is built from 13 residues. Study conclusions and caveats: Compared with non-type 1 regulatory T cells, type 1 regulatory T cells showed a more restricted TCR repertoire.

TCRdb passed the reads through MiXCR, listing each CDR3 protein once. The data show about 62,000 distinct CDR3 sequences, with 62% seen just once and approximately 1.8% held by the top ten. The clonotype originates from a human donor in good health. Input material: cultured non-Tr1 T cells, either the whole culture or a sorted T cell fraction (not recorded which). The rearrangement joins TRBV7-3 to TRBJ2-5; 9 bases fit TRBD1. The CDR3 DNA is TGTGCCAGCAGCTCGGACAGGGGTGGGACCCAGTACTTC. This codes for CASSSDRGGTQYF.